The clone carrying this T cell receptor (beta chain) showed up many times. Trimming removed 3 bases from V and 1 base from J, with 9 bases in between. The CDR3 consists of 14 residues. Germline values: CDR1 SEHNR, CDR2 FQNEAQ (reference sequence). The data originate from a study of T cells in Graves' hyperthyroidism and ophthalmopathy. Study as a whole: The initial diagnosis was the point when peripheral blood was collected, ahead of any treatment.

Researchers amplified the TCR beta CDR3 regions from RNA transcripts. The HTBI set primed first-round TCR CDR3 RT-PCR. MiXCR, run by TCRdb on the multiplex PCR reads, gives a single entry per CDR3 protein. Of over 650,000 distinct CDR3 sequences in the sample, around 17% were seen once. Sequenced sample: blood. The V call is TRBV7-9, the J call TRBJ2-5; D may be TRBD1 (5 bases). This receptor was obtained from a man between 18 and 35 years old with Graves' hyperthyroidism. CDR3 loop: CASSFVGAQETQYF. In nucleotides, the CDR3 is TGTGCCAGCAGCTTTGTAGGGGCCCAAGAGACCCAGTACTTC.